This T cell receptor beta chain was recovered during a study of T cell changes during pregnancy in multiple sclerosis. Here immunoSEQ multiplex PCR was the method, and the copy in TCRdb shows in-frame clones only, minus some. The sample gives tens of thousands of clones, 90% to 95% of which show up once; around 1% is in the top ten. After removal of 6 bases from V and 4 bases from J, the junction contained 11 bases not matched to a gene. This CDR3 has 16 residues. The germline CDR1 and CDR2 sequences are KGHSH and LQKENI. The sequences come from peripheral blood, collected in the second trimester of pregnancy. The J gene is TRBJ1-5, the V gene TRBV18; 8 nucleotides line up with TRBD1. The TCR comes from a female donor with multiple sclerosis, enrolled in a pregnancy study. The CDR3 sequence: CASSPGQGKMNQPQHF. Written as DNA, the CDR3 is TGTGCCAGCTCTCCCGGACAGGGAAAAATGAATCAGCCCCAGCATTTT.